The next 26 T cell receptor beta chains were all read from a single sample in a study of brain T cells in children with intractable seizures. The repertoire was sequenced with immunoSEQ multiplex PCR; TCRdb's copy has only in-frame clones and lacks some. The table records about 110,000 clones, 94% of them present only once. This specimen consisted of peripheral blood, obtained at surgery. The source is a boy under two years old with hemimegalencephaly and intractable seizures.

The chain couples TRBV5-1 to TRBJ2-7, with 7 bases identical to TRBD1. Trimming cost V 4 bases and J 1 base; bases outside gene matches: 5. The germline gives CDR1 SGHRS, CDR2 YFSETQ. This CDR3 has 14 residues. This CDR3 reads CASSLMTGSYEQYF. DNA of the CDR3: TGCGCCAGCAGCCTGATGACAGGGTCCTACGAGCAGTACTTC.

CDR3 protein: CASSIKGAGADTQYF. Written as DNA, the CDR3 is TGTGCCAGTAGTATAAAAGGCGCGGGAGCAGATACGCAGTATTTT. This rearrangement joins TRBV19 to TRBJ2-3; 7 bases map to TRBD2. The trim removed 2 bases at V and 4 bases at J, leaving 6 bases unmatched. Germline CDR1 is LNHDA and CDR2 is SQIVND (reference sequence). The CDR3 has 15 residues.

In this sample, this clone turned up a few times. V and J are TRBV6-5 and TRBJ1-2, with 8 bases identical to TRBD1. The CDR3 length is 13 residues. V shed 6 bases, J shed 5 bases, and the junction held 5 bases outside the gene matches. The germline gives CDR1 MNHEY, CDR2 SVGAGI. CDR3 in DNA: TGTGCCAGCAGCCCAGGGGGCGCGTATGGCTACACCTTC. Translated: CASSPGGAYGYTF.

The chain combines TRBV5-4 with TRBJ2-7; 7 nucleotides line up with TRBD2. V trimming: 7 bases; J trimming: 6 bases; junction bases outside the gene matches: 13. Per germline, CDR1 SGHNT and CDR2 YYREEE (reference sequence). The CDR3 covers 14 residues. The CDR3 protein is CASGLGGSRSEQYF. In DNA form, the CDR3 reads TGTGCCAGCGGTTTGGGCGGGAGCAGAAGCGAGCAGTACTTC.

As DNA, the CDR3 is TGTGCCAGCAGCTTAGATGGGACAGCCAATGAGCAGTTCTTC. This sequence encodes CASSLDGTANEQFF. This rearrangement joins TRBV7-2 to TRBJ2-1, with 7 bases identical to TRBD1. The germline V gene encodes CDR1 SGHTA and CDR2 FQGNSA. V gave up 1 base and J gave up 6 bases; unmatched junction bases: 3. The CDR3 is 14 residues long.

This sequence joins TRBV2 and TRBJ2-5, with D perhaps given as TRBD1 or TRBD2 (5 bases each). V was shortened by 8 bases and J by 5 bases, with 18 bases between the two germline ends. Germline CDR1 is SNHLY and CDR2 is FYNNEI. This CDR3 is 14 amino acids long. The CDR3 nucleotides read TGTGCCAGCGCTCCCTGGGGGACGGGGGAGACCCAGTACTTC. Translated, it gives CASAPWGTGETQYF.

The CDR3 protein is CASSLRYSLNQPQHF. In DNA form, the CDR3 reads TGTGCCAGCAGTTTGAGGTACAGCCTGAATCAGCCCCAGCATTTT. The chain employs TRBV28 and TRBJ1-5, with D unclear. CDR1 is MDHEN, CDR2 SYDVKM, per germline. Deletions cut 3 bases from V and 4 bases from J, with 13 bases between. The CDR3 contains 15 residues.

The V call is TRBV6-6, the J call TRBJ1-4, with TRBD1 as a possible D gene (6 bases). This CDR3 is 15 amino acids long. The V gene's germline CDR1 is MNHNY and CDR2 SVGAGI (reference sequence). Trimming stripped 0 bases from V and 7 bases from J, with 12 bases between. CDR3 residues: CASSYSRTVPEKLFF. The CDR3 coding sequence is TGTGCCAGCAGTTACTCTAGGACAGTGCCTGAAAAACTGTTTTTT.

This chain uses TRBV4-1 with TRBJ2-7, with 11 bases identical to TRBD2. J gave up 6 bases and V 0 bases, and 7 bases lay outside the gene matches. This CDR3 has 16 residues. The germline V gene encodes CDR1 MGHRA and CDR2 YSYEKL. The CDR3 region is CASSQDPLAGVFEQYF. In DNA, the CDR3 is TGCGCCAGCAGCCAAGATCCACTAGCGGGAGTATTCGAGCAGTACTTC.

V and J are TRBV2 and TRBJ1-6; D might be TRBD1 (6 bases). V gave up 7 bases and J gave up 6 bases, with 16 bases separating them. Germline assignment: CDR1 SNHLY and CDR2 FYNNEI. This CDR3 is built from 15 residues. CDR3 amino acids: CASITDRLFNSPLHF. DNA of the CDR3: TGTGCCAGCATTACGGACAGACTTTTTAATTCACCCCTCCACTTT.

The rearrangement uses TRBV2 and TRBJ2-7; TRBD2 agrees at 8 bases. Germline CDR1 is SNHLY and CDR2 is FYNNEI. CDR3 length: 16 residues. After removal of 7 bases from V and 3 bases from J, the junction contained 14 bases not matched to a gene. The CDR3 DNA is TGTGCCAGCACTCGAATCAGCGGGAGAGGGGACTACGAGCAGTACTTC. Its translation: CASTRISGRGDYEQYF.

The rearrangement joins TRBV7-9 to TRBJ2-3; D might be TRBD1 or TRBD2, each matching 6 bases. Germline values: CDR1 SEHNR, CDR2 FQNEAQ (reference sequence). Trimming cost V 4 bases and J 1 base, with 12 bases left between them. The length of the CDR3 is 15 residues. The CDR3 region is CASSSRDTRTDTQYF. The CDR3 coding sequence is TGTGCCAGCAGCTCGCGGGACACACGCACAGATACGCAGTATTTT.

This chain links TRBV5-1 with TRBJ1-2; D is unresolved. This CDR3 comprises 14 residues. V was pared by 0 bases and J by 4 bases, with 10 bases between. Germline CDR1 SGHRS, CDR2 YFSETQ. In DNA form, the CDR3 reads TGCGCCAGCAGCTTGGGAACAGCCCGCTATGGCTACACCTTC. Translated: CASSLGTARYGYTF.

The V gene is TRBV13, the J gene TRBJ1-5; a weak D match, TRBD1 (6 bases). The germline V gene has CDR1 PRHDT and CDR2 FYEKMQ (reference sequence). V was shortened by 5 bases and J by 1 base, with 18 bases between the two germline ends. This CDR3 has 17 amino acids. In DNA form, the CDR3 reads TGTGCCAGCAGCGTACGCAGGGGAGGGGGAAGCAATCAGCCCCAGCATTTT. Its protein is CASSVRRGGGSNQPQHF.

This chain links TRBV27 with TRBJ2-1; TRBD2 agrees at 9 bases. The CDR3 consists of 15 residues. Per germline, CDR1 MNHEY and CDR2 SMNVEV (reference sequence). V lost 4 bases, J lost 6 bases, and 7 bases stayed unmatched. Here the CDR3 reads CASSWAGGPGNEQFF. The DNA for the CDR3 is TGTGCCAGCAGTTGGGCGGGAGGGCCCGGCAATGAGCAGTTCTTC.

The chain joins TRBV3-1 (or the pseudogene TRBV3-2) to TRBJ1-2; no firm D call. The germline gives CDR1 LGHDT, CDR2 YNNKEL (reference sequence). V gave up 4 bases and J gave up 4 bases, with 19 bases separating them. The CDR3 contains 16 residues. The CDR3: CASSLLSGEMGYGYTF. The CDR3 DNA reads TGTGCCAGCAGCCTACTCTCGGGCGAGATGGGCTATGGCTACACCTTC.

The V gene is TRBV5-1, the J gene TRBJ1-1; possible D gene TRBD1, 6 bases. The CDR3 spans 13 residues. With 7 bases removed from V and 8 bases from J, the gap between germline ends came to 18 bases. Germline CDR1 SGHRS, CDR2 YFSETQ. The CDR3: CASGGGAAKEAFF. DNA of the CDR3: TGCGCCAGCGGTGGGGGCGCGGCGAAGGAAGCTTTCTTT.

The gene calls are TRBV9 and TRBJ2-7, with a tentative D call TRBD1 (6 bases). Germline V lookup: CDR1 SGDLS, CDR2 YYNGEE. The ends were cut back, 2 bases at V and 9 bases at J, with 15 bases in the middle. The CDR3 is made up of 13 amino acids. This CDR3 reads CASSVEQGLRQYF. CDR3 in DNA: TGTGCCAGCAGCGTCGAACAGGGTTTGCGGCAGTACTTC.

The J gene is TRBJ1-1, the V gene TRBV5-1; D is ambiguous. CDR1 is SGHRS and CDR2 is YFSETQ in the germline V gene. The CDR3 loop spans 13 amino acids. Deletions cut 4 bases from V and 2 bases from J, with 9 bases between. CDR3 DNA: TGCGCCAGCAGCCCGAGCCTTAACACTGAAGCTTTCTTT. Protein sequence: CASSPSLNTEAFF.

V usage is TRBV24-1 and J usage is TRBJ2-5; D is unresolved. CDR1 KGHDR and CDR2 SFDVKD come from the germline V gene. The CDR3 totals 12 residues. The V end was cut by 1 base, the J end by 5 bases, with 4 bases between. CDR3 amino acids: CATSDLRETQYF. The CDR3 nucleotides read TGTGCCACCAGTGATTTAAGGGAGACCCAGTACTTC.

This chain joins TRBV27 and TRBJ2-7; 7 nucleotides line up with TRBD1. Per germline, CDR1 MNHEY and CDR2 SMNVEV (reference sequence). The ends lost 8 bases at V and 1 base at J; junction bases unmatched: 8. This CDR3 region has 14 residues. The CDR3 is CASRPGQVSYEQYF. The DNA for the CDR3 is TGTGCCAGCCGTCCCGGACAGGTATCCTACGAGCAGTACTTC.

This rearrangement joins TRBV27 to TRBJ2-2; D might be TRBD1 (6 bases). The CDR3 length is 14 residues. The germline CDR1 and CDR2 sequences are MNHEY and SMNVEV (reference sequence). Trimming removed 6 bases at V and 1 base at J, with 9 bases between. CDR3 amino acids: CASRTGLNTGELFF. In nucleotides, the CDR3 is TGTGCCAGCAGGACAGGACTGAACACCGGGGAGCTGTTTTTT.

The chain uses TRBV15 and TRBJ2-1; TRBD2 agrees at 8 bases. Germline V gene lookup returns CDR1 LNHNV and CDR2 YYDKDF (reference sequence). The CDR3 has 19 residues. After removal of 3 bases from V and 1 base from J, the junction contained 14 bases not matched to a gene. In DNA form, the CDR3 reads TGTGCCACCAGCAGCTACGACCTAACTAGCGGTAGTTCCTACAATGAGCAGTTCTTC. It yields the protein CATSSYDLTSGSSYNEQFF.

The CDR3 spells CASSVDGSSYEQYF. CDR3 sequence (DNA): TGTGCCAGCAGCGTAGACGGATCTTCCTACGAGCAGTACTTC. V and J are TRBV9 and TRBJ2-7; D gene unclear. The CDR3 totals 14 residues. V was cut by 0 bases and J by 1 base, with 8 bases left in between. Looked up from germline, CDR1 is SGDLS and CDR2 is YYNGEE.

The gene calls are TRBV29-1 and TRBJ1-2; TRBD1 aligns across 7 bases. With 5 bases clipped from V and 6 bases from J, the junction kept 9 bases outside the gene matches. CDR1 SQVTM and CDR2 ANQGSEA come from the germline V gene. This CDR3 is 13 amino acids long. DNA for the CDR3: TGCAGCGTTAGACCTGACAGGGTTAATGGCTACACCTTC. This sequence encodes CSVRPDRVNGYTF.

With regard to this clone: One junction end disagrees with the germline gene, perhaps due to a read error. The V gene is TRBV10-3, the J gene TRBJ1-2; D is possibly TRBD1 (5 bases). Germline V CDR1 and CDR2: ENHRY, SYGVKD. The CDR3 has 12 amino acids. CDR3 DNA: TGTGCCATCAGTGAGTCCCGGGAGCAGGGAGACTTC. Translation: CAISESREQGDF.